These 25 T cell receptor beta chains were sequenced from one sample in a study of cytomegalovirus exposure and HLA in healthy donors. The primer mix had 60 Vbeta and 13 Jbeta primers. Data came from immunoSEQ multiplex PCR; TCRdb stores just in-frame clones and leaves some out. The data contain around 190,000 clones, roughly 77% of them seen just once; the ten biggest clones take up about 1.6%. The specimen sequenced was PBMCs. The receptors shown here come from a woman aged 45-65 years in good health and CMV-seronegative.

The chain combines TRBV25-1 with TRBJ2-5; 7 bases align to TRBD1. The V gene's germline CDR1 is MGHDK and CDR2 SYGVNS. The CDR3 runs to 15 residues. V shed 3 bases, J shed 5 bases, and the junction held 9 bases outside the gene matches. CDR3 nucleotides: TGTGCCAGCAGTGAGAAACAGGGGATGATGGAGACCCAGTACTTC. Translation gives CASSEKQGMMETQYF.

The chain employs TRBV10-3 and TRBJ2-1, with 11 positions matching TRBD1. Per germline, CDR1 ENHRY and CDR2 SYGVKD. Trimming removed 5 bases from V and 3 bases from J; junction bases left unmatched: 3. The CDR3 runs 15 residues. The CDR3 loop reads CAISTGTGGYNEQFF. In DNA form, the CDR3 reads TGTGCCATCAGTACCGGGACAGGGGGCTACAATGAGCAGTTCTTC.

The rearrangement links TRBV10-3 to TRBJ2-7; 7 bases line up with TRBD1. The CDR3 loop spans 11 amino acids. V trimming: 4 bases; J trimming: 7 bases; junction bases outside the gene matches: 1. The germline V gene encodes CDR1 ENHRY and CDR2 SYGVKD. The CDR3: CAISGQGEQYF. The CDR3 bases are TGTGCCATCAGTGGACAGGGTGAGCAGTACTTC.

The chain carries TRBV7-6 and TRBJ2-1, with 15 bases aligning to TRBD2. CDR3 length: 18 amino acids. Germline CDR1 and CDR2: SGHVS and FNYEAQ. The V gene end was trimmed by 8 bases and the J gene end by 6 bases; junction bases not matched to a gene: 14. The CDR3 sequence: CASREGLAGGHGVNEQFF. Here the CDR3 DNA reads TGTGCCAGCCGGGAGGGACTAGCGGGAGGCCACGGAGTCAATGAGCAGTTCTTC. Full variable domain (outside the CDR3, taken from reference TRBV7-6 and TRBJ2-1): GAGVSQSPRYKVTKRGQDVALRCDPISGHVSLYWYRQALGQGPEFLTYFNYEAQQDKSGLPNDRFSAERPEGSISTLTIQRTEQRDSAMYRCASREGLAGGHGVNEQFFGPGTRLTVL.

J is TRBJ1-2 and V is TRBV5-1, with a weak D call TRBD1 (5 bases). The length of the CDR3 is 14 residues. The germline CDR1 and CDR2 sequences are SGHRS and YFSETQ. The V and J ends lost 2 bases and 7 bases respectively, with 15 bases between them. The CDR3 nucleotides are TGCGCCAGCAGCTTAGACGGTCCGGGGGGTGGCTACACCTTC. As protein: CASSLDGPGGGYTF.

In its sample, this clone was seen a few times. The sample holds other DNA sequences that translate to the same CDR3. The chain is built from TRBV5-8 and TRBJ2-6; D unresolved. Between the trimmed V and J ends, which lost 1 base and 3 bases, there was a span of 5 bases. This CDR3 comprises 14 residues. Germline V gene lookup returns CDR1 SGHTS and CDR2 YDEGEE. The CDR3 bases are TGTGCCAGCAGCTTGCGCGGTGGGGCCAACGTCCTGACTTTC. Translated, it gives CASSLRGGANVLTF.

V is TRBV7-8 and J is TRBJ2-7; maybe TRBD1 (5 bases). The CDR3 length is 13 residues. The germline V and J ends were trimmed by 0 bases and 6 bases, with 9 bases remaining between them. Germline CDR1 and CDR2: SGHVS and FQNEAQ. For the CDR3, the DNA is TGTGCCAGCAGCTTAGCGCAGGGAACCGAGCAGTACTTC. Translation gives CASSLAQGTEQYF.

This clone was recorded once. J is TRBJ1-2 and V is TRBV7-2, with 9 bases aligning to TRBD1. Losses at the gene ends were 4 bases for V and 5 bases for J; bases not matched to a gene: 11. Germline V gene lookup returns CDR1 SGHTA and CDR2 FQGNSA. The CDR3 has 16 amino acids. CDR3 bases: TGTGCCAGCAGCTCCAATCCGGGACAGGGCAATTATGGCTACACCTTC. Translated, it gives CASSSNPGQGNYGYTF.

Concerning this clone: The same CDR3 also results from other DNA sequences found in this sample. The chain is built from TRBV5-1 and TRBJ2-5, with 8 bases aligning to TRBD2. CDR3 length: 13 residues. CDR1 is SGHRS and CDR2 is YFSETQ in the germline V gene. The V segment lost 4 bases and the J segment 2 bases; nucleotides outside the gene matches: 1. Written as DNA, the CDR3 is TGCGCCAGCAGCCGGGGGGGACAAGAGACCCAGTACTTC. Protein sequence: CASSRGGQETQYF.

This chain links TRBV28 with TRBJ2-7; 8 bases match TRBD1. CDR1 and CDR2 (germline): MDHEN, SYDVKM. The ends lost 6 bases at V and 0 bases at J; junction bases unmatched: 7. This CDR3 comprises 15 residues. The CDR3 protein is CASRAGTGGSYEQYF. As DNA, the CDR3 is TGTGCCAGCAGGGCCGGGACAGGCGGCTCCTACGAGCAGTACTTC. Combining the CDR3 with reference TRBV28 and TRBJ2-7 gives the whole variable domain DVKVTQSSRYLVKRTGEKVFLECVQDMDHENMFWYRQDPGLGLRLIYFSYDVKMKEKGDIPEGYSVSREKKERFSLILESASTNQTSMYLCASRAGTGGSYEQYFGPGTRLTVT.

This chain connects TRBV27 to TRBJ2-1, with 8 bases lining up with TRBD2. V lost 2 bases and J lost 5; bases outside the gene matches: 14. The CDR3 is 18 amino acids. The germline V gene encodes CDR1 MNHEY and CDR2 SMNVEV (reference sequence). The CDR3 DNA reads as TGTGCCAGCAGTTTACGTGTCGGGAGGGCATCTGTGGACAATGAGCAGTTCTTC. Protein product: CASSLRVGRASVDNEQFF.

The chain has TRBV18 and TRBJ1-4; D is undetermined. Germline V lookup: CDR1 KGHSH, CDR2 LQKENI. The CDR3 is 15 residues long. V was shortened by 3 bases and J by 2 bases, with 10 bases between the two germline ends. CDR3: CASSPRVSTNEKLFF. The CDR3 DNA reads TGTGCCAGCTCACCCCGGGTCTCCACTAATGAAAAACTGTTTTTT.

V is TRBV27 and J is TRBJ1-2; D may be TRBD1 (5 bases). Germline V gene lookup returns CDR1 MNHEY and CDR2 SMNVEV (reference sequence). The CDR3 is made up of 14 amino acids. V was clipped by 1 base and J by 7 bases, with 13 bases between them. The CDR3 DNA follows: TGTGCCAGCAGTTTATATTTCCAGGGAAGTGGCTACACCTTC. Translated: CASSLYFQGSGYTF.

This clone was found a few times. In nucleotides, the CDR3 is TGTGCCAGCAGGTCTAACCTTTACAATGAGCAGTTCTTC. It codes for CASRSNLYNEQFF. The rearrangement links TRBV27 to TRBJ2-1; D is unresolved. This CDR3 comprises 13 residues. CDR1 and CDR2 from the germline V gene are MNHEY and SMNVEV (reference sequence). Deletions cut 6 bases from V and 4 bases from J, with 10 bases between.

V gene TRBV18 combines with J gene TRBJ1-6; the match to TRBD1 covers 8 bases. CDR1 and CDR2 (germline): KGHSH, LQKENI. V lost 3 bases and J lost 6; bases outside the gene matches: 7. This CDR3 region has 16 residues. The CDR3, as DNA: TGTGCCAGCTCACCGCAGGGGGCATCTGGTAATTCACCCCTCCACTTT. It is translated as CASSPQGASGNSPLHF.

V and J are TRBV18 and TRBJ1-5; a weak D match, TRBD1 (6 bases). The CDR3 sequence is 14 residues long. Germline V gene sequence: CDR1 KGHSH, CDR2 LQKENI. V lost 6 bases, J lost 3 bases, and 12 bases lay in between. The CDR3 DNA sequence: TGTGCCAGCTCGCAACAGGGTAACAATCAGCCCCAGCATTTT. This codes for CASSQQGNNQPQHF.

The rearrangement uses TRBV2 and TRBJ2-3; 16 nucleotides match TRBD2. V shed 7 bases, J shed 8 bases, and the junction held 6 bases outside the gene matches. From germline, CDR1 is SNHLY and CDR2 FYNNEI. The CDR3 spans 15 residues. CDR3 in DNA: TGTGCCAGCACCCTGGGACTAGCGGGAGGGGGTACGCAGTATTTT. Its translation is CASTLGLAGGGTQYF.

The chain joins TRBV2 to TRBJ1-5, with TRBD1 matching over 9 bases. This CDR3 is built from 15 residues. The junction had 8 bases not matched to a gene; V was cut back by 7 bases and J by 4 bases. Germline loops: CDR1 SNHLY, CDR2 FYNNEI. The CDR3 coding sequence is TGTGCCAGCACGGGACAGGGAAGTACAAATCAGCCCCAGCATTTT. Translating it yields CASTGQGSTNQPQHF.

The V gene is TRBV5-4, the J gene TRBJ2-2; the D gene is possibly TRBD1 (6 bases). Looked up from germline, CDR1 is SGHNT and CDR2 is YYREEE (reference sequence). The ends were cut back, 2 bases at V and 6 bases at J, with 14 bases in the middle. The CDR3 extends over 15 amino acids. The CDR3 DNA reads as TGTGCCAGCAGCTTAGTCGACAGGAATTCCGGGGAGCTGTTTTTT. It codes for CASSLVDRNSGELFF. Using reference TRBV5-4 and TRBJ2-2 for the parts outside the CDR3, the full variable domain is ETGVTQSPTHLIKTRGQQVTLRCSSQSGHNTVSWYQQALGQGPQFIFQYYREEENGRGNFPPRFSGLQFPNYSSELNVNALELDDSALYLCASSLVDRNSGELFFGEGSRLTVL.

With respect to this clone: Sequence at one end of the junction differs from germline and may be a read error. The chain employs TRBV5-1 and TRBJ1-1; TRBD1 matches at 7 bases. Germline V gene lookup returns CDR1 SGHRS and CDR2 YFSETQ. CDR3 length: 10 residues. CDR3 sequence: CASSGDSQCF. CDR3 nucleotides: TGCGCCAGCAGCGGGGACAGTCAATGCTTT.

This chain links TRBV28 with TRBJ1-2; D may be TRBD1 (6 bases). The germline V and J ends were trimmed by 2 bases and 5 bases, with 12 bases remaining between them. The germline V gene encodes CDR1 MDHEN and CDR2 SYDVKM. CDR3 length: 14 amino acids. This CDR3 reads CASSLTGQTYGYTF. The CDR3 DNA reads TGTGCCAGCAGTTTAACCGGACAGACTTATGGCTACACCTTC.

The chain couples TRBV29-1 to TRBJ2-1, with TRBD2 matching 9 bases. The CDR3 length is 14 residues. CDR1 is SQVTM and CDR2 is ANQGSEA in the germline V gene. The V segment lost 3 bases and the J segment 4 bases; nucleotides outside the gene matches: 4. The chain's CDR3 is CSVDGLAPYNEQFF. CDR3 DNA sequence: TGCAGCGTTGACGGACTAGCGCCATACAATGAGCAGTTCTTC.

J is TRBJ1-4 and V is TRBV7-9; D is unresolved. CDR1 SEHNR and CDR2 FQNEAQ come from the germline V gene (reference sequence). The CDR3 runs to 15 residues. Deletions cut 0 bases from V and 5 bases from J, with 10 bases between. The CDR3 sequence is CASSLADTINEKLFF. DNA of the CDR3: TGTGCCAGCAGCTTAGCTGACACGATCAATGAAAAACTGTTTTTT.

CDR3 amino acids: CASSLVSLQDEAFF. The CDR3, as DNA: TGTGCCAGCAGCTTAGTGTCTCTCCAGGATGAAGCTTTCTTT. The chain has TRBV7-2 and TRBJ1-1; no clear D. The CDR3 is 14 residues long. Germline assignment: CDR1 SGHTA and CDR2 FQGNSA. V lost 1 base to trimming and J lost 7 bases, with 13 bases between them.

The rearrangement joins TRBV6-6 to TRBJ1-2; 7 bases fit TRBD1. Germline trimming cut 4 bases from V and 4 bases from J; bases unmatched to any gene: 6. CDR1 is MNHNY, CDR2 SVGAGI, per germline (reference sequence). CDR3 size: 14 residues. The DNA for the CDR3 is TGTGCCAGCAGTTCTGGACAGGAACGCTATGGCTACACCTTC. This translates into CASSSGQERYGYTF.